This T cell receptor beta chain was found in a study of lymphopenia after photon versus proton radiotherapy. Findings and caveats of the study: Post-nadir TCR diversity decline inversely tracked overall survival among those who died. Post-nadir diversity loss with photons came from oligoclonal expansion, particularly CD8+ Temra cells. Under photons, naive T cells and diversity fell while effector/memory populations rose. Survival link was tested only in deceased patients; proton benefit remains a possibility.

With regard to this clone: Its antigen is undetermined.

Using immunoSEQ multiplex PCR, the repertoire was profiled, and TCRdb retains in-frame clones only, with some absent. The table has over 20,000 clones, around 83% seen once. Germline CDR1 SGHVS, CDR2 FQNEAQ. The CDR3 covers 16 residues. The J segment lost 3 bases and the V segment lost 1 base, leaving 7 bases of the junction unmatched. This chain connects TRBV7-8 to TRBJ2-7; the match to TRBD1 covers 9 bases. The sample was peripheral blood, taken from a patient treated with photon-based radiotherapy. This receptor was taken from a woman aged 50 to 65 with pancreatic cancer. CDR3 nucleotide sequence: TGTGCCAGCAGCTTAGGTGGGACAGGGCAGATCTACGAGCAGTACTTC. It encodes CASSLGGTGQIYEQYF.